The sequence of this T cell receptor beta chain was determined in a study of radiation and T cells in renal cell carcinoma. Study-wide points: Irradiated tumors had higher TCR clonality than control tumors.

As concerns this clone: The antigen remains unidentified.

Measured with immunoSEQ multiplex PCR; TCRdb has only the in-frame clones, and not every one. The sample has more than 15,000 clones; roughly three fifths are singletons. Trimming cost V 2 bases and J 15 bases, with 14 bases left between them. CDR3 size: 11 residues. Germline loops: CDR1 GTSNPN, CDR2 SVGIG (reference sequence). As to treatment: treatment-naive control, cytoreductive nephrectomy. The TCR was taken from a man in his fifties or sixties with renal cell carcinoma. The chain carries TRBV30 and TRBJ2-1, with D tentatively TRBD1 or TRBD2 (5 bases each). Sequenced material: tumor tissue, taken from a patient whose treatment was nephrectomy without radiotherapy. CDR3 sequence reads: CAWSSGQFRFF. Here the CDR3 DNA reads TGTGCCTGGAGTTCGGGGCAATTCAGGTTCTTC.